Presented here are 20 T cell receptor beta chains from one specimen sequenced in a study of identical twins. TCRdb ran MiXCR on the 5' RACE reads and lists one entry per CDR3 protein. The sample yields 500,000 to 650,000 distinct CDR3 sequences, 7% to 7.5% seen once. These same data were also listed under a study on yellow fever vaccine responses in identical twins.

Source material: PBMCs. The receptor set was obtained from a woman aged 18-29 years in good health.

The table lists this clonotype with a few counts. The J gene is TRBJ2-7, the V gene TRBV29-1, with 8 bases aligning to TRBD2. This CDR3 region has 14 residues. CDR1 and CDR2 (germline): SQVTM, ANQGSEA. Trimming removed 4 bases from V and 2 bases from J; junction bases left unmatched: 7. CDR3 nucleotides: TGCAGCGTTGTAACTAGCGGAGCCACCTACGAGCAGTACTTC. It encodes CSVVTSGATYEQYF.

This clonotype was seen more than once but under ten times. The CDR3 DNA follows: TGTGCCAGCAGATTAGGGGGCTCAGGGGCCTCTGGAAACACCATATATTTT. Protein product: CASRLGGSGASGNTIYF. This chain links TRBV6-5 with TRBJ1-3; 7 nucleotides agree with TRBD1. The length of the CDR3 is 17 residues. Germline CDR1 MNHEY, CDR2 SVGAGI. V was clipped by 6 bases and J by 0 bases; unmatched bases: 11.

This clonotype was counted only a few times. The genes are TRBV14 and TRBJ2-1, with 7 bases fitting TRBD2. This CDR3 contains 15 residues. The ends lost 2 bases at V and 5 bases at J; junction bases unmatched: 6. Germline V lookup: CDR1 SGHDN, CDR2 FVKESK. The CDR3 coding sequence is TGTGCCAGCAGCCAACCCGGGGGGATCAACAATGAGCAGTTCTTC. Translated, it gives CASSQPGGINNEQFF.

This clonotype was recorded at least ten times. The V and J genes are TRBV12-3 or TRBV12-4 and TRBJ2-2; tentatively, D is TRBD1 or TRBD2 (5 bases each). There are 15 residues in the CDR3. Trimming removed 5 bases at V and 1 base at J, with 11 bases between. CDR3 in amino acids: CASSTGTENTGELFF. The CDR3 DNA reads TGTGCCAGCAGTACCGGGACGGAGAACACCGGGGAGCTGTTTTTT.

This clonotype was found many times. The chain carries TRBV3-1 and TRBJ2-1; D is unresolved. The V end was cut by 0 bases, the J end by 10 bases, with 13 bases between. Germline CDR1 reads LGHDT; CDR2 reads YNNKEL (reference sequence). The CDR3 runs to 14 residues. In nucleotides, the CDR3 is TGTGCCAGCAGCCAAGAAGGCAGCTCTGGAGAGCAGTTCTTC. It yields the protein CASSQEGSSGEQFF.

This clonotype has a handful of counts. The chain carries TRBV4-2 and TRBJ2-6; possibly TRBD1 for D (5 bases). Germline CDR1 is LGHNA and CDR2 is YNFKEQ. The CDR3 length is 18 residues. Trimming left V 0 bases short and J 3 bases short, with 15 bases between. The CDR3 DNA follows: TGTGCCAGCAGCCAAGATCCAGGGCGTAGTGATGGGGCCAACGTCCTGACTTTC. This translates into CASSQDPGRSDGANVLTF.

This clonotype has a count of ten or more. This sequence joins TRBV20-1 and TRBJ2-3; D may be TRBD2 (6 bases). V lost 0 bases and J lost 0, with 16 bases in between. The germline V gene has CDR1 DFQATT and CDR2 SNEGSKA (reference sequence). The CDR3 consists of 17 residues. The CDR3 spells CSARDSGVAASTDTQYF. The CDR3 nucleotides read TGCAGTGCTAGAGATTCCGGGGTAGCGGCTAGCACAGATACGCAGTATTTT.

The V call is TRBV6-2 or TRBV6-3, the J call TRBJ2-1; tentative D call: TRBD1 (6 bases). V lost 2 bases and J 4 bases, leaving 12 bases between the germline ends. Per germline, CDR1 MNHEY and CDR2 SVGEGT. The CDR3 is 15 residues long. In DNA, the CDR3 is TGTGCCAGCAGTTACGCAGGGGCGCAGTACAATGAGCAGTTCTTC. Translating it yields CASSYAGAQYNEQFF.

This clonotype occurred many times. The J gene is TRBJ2-7, the V gene TRBV4-1; D ambiguous. The V gene lost 0 bases and the J gene lost 0 bases, with 9 bases spanning the gap. CDR3 size: 15 residues. CDR1 and CDR2 from the germline V gene are MGHRA and YSYEKL. CDR3 nucleotide sequence: TGCGCCAGCAGCCAAGAACGGACGAGCTCCTACGAGCAGTACTTC. It encodes CASSQERTSSYEQYF.

The table lists this clonotype with many counts. This chain uses TRBV4-1 with TRBJ2-2, with 14 nucleotides matching TRBD2. V was clipped by 1 base and J by 2 bases; unmatched bases: 9. CDR3 length equals 20 residues. Germline CDR1 MGHRA, CDR2 YSYEKL. CDR3 region: CASSQVFFGTSGGNTGELFF. The CDR3 coding sequence is TGCGCCAGCAGCCAAGTTTTTTTCGGGACTAGCGGGGGCAACACCGGGGAGCTGTTTTTT.

This clonotype was seen a handful of times. The chain is built from TRBV5-5 and TRBJ1-4; D is unclear. CDR3 length equals 14 residues. Germline-derived CDR1 and CDR2 are SGHKS and YYEKEE (reference sequence). V lost 0 bases and J lost 7, with 10 bases in between. The CDR3 DNA follows: TGTGCCAGCAGCTTGGAGGGTTTCGGTGAAAAACTGTTTTTT. Translated: CASSLEGFGEKLFF.

This clonotype was detected ten times or more. The V call is TRBV14, the J call TRBJ2-7; unclear D gene. The V end lost 4 bases, the J end lost 2 bases, and 9 bases lay between the germline ends. The V gene's germline CDR1 is SGHDN and CDR2 FVKESK. The CDR3 runs 13 residues. CDR3 in DNA: TGTGCCAGCAGCCGGAATGGGCCCTACGAGCAGTACTTC. Amino acid sequence: CASSRNGPYEQYF.

The chain has TRBV9 and TRBJ2-6; 8 bases fit TRBD2. This CDR3 is built from 18 residues. The V segment lost 4 bases and the J segment 0 bases; nucleotides outside the gene matches: 9. Germline V gene sequence: CDR1 SGDLS, CDR2 YYNGEE. The CDR3 DNA reads TGTGCCAGCAGCCCCGGGGGGGGATTTCGCTCTGGGGCCAACGTCCTGACTTTC. Translation gives CASSPGGGFRSGANVLTF. The entire variable domain, with the rest obtained from reference TRBV9 and TRBJ2-6, is as follows: DSGVTQTPKHLITATGQRVTLRCSPRSGDLSVYWYQQSLDQGLQFLIQYYNGEERAKGNILERFSAQQFPDLHSELNLSSLELGDSALYFCASSPGGGFRSGANVLTFGAGSRLTVL.

This clonotype was recorded many times. The V gene is TRBV20-1, the J gene TRBJ2-1, with 8 bases matching TRBD2. CDR1 is DFQATT and CDR2 is SNEGSKA in the germline V gene (reference sequence). This CDR3 comprises 13 residues. J lost 6 bases, V lost 6 bases, and 7 bases had no gene match. The CDR3 reads CSAHGLALNEQFF. The CDR3 DNA reads TGCAGTGCCCATGGACTAGCACTCAATGAGCAGTTCTTC.

The gene calls are TRBV19 and TRBJ1-3; D perhaps matches TRBD1 (6 bases). Per germline, CDR1 LNHDA and CDR2 SQIVND (reference sequence). The CDR3 runs to 15 residues. Trimming removed 8 bases from V and 0 bases from J, with 14 bases in between. CDR3 in amino acids: CASRNRELSGNTIYF. CDR3 bases: TGTGCCAGTCGGAACAGGGAACTCTCTGGAAACACCATATATTTT.

This clonotype was seen only a few times. The chain links TRBV12-5 to TRBJ2-7; D is possibly TRBD1 or TRBD2 (6 bases each). The germline V gene has CDR1 LGHNT and CDR2 FRNRAP. The CDR3 is 15 amino acids. V lost 7 bases and J 0 bases, leaving 16 bases between the germline ends. In nucleotides, the CDR3 is TGTGCTAGTGCCTGGGGGGCTACGAGCTCCTACGAGCAGTACTTC. Its translation: CASAWGATSSYEQYF.

This clonotype came up many times. V usage is TRBV10-2 and J usage is TRBJ1-6, with 7 bases lining up with TRBD1. Germline trimming cut 6 bases from V and 7 bases from J; bases unmatched to any gene: 3. Germline CDR1 is WSHSY and CDR2 is SAAADI. This CDR3 has 13 residues. CDR3 sequence reads: CASSTGENSPLHF. CDR3 nucleotides: TGCGCCAGCAGCACAGGGGAGAATTCACCCCTCCACTTT.

CDR3 nucleotide sequence: TGTGCCAGCGAAGGGGCTAGCGGGAGTGGAACAGATACGCAGTATTTT. Translating gives CASEGASGSGTDTQYF. The chain has TRBV2 and TRBJ2-3; 10 bases are a match to TRBD2. The V and J ends lost 8 bases and 3 bases, in that order; junction bases with no gene match: 11. In germline, CDR1 is SNHLY, CDR2 FYNNEI. The CDR3 covers 16 residues.

Points on this clonotype: Germline and junction disagree at one end, which may indicate a read error. The chain uses TRBV12-3 or TRBV12-4 and TRBJ2-3; TRBD2 matches at 7 bases. This CDR3 has 15 residues. The DNA for the CDR3 is TGTGCCAGCAGTTTGGCTAGCGGAGGCACAGATACGCAGAATTTT. It translates to CASSLASGGTDTQNF.

The chain couples TRBV29-1 to TRBJ2-2; TRBD1 might be the D (5 bases). V gave up 4 bases and J gave up 4 bases, with 13 bases separating them. The CDR3 runs to 14 residues. Germline CDR1 is SQVTM and CDR2 is ANQGSEA. In DNA form, the CDR3 reads TGCAGCGTTGTGAAGACAGAGAGCACCGGGGAGCTGTTTTTT. It encodes CSVVKTESTGELFF.